This TCR beta chain was recorded in a study of CD8 T cells in Susac syndrome. With respect to this clonotype: Its antigen is currently unknown.

Study-wide results and caveats: When the CD4+ T cell repertoires of patients with Susac syndrome were examined, they did not show any clonal expansion.

This CDR3 is 15 amino acids long. The germline V gene encodes CDR1 MNHEY and CDR2 SMNVEV (reference sequence). V was clipped by 4 bases and J by 4 bases; unmatched bases: 7. With random hexamers, reverse transcription was performed on about 0.45 to 1 ug of RNA. TCRdb fed the immunoSEQ multiplex PCR reads into MiXCR, producing one record per CDR3 protein. The sample lists some 210,000 distinct CDR3 sequences, 94% occurring once. TCR beta sequencing covered blood CD8+ and CD4+ T cells. CD8+ and CD4+ T cells were negatively isolated; TEMRA cells were FACS-enriched. The sequence derives from a human donor with Susac syndrome. The material sequenced was CD4+ T cells from PBMCs. This chain links TRBV27 with TRBJ2-1, with 7 bases identical to TRBD2. CDR3 nucleotide sequence: TGTGCCAGCAGTTCTCGCGGGGGATTTTACAATGAGCAGTTCTTC. Translated: CASSSRGGFYNEQFF.